This T cell receptor beta chain derives from a study of CD8 T cells in ankylosing spondylitis. The study's findings and limits: Disease-linked clones were CD8+ and relatively rare in peripheral blood.

A quantitative 5'-RACE method, one with molecular barcodes, was used to make TCR beta libraries. A single record per CDR3 protein comes from TCRdb applying MiXCR to the 5' RACE reads. This sample has about 340,000 distinct CDR3 sequences; about 15% occur once, and the top ten carry about 1.1%. As concerns this clonotype: Its antigen is undetermined.

The V gene end was trimmed by 0 bases and the J gene end by 0 bases; junction bases not matched to a gene: 10. Germline values: CDR1 LNHNV, CDR2 YYDKDF (reference sequence). There are 20 residues in the CDR3. This TCR derives from a male donor with ankylosing spondylitis or in good health (not recorded which). Sequencing input: blood, either unsorted or a sorted T cell fraction (not recorded which). This chain joins TRBV15 and TRBJ2-6; 8 bases are a match to TRBD1. This CDR3 reads CATSRDPRQGAPSGANVLTF. The CDR3, as DNA: TGTGCCACCAGCAGAGATCCCCGCCAGGGGGCTCCCTCTGGGGCCAACGTCCTGACTTTC.